This T cell receptor beta chain was identified during a study of blood T cell repertoires in COVID-19. Study overall: Donors in the United States, Italy and Spain gave samples during acute or convalescent COVID-19.

Produced via immunoSEQ multiplex PCR; TCRdb's table is partial and in-frame only. The sample has hundreds of thousands of clones, 92% seen once; the top ten hold over 0.75%. Per the germline V gene, CDR1 is SGHTA and CDR2 is FQGNSA. Trimming took 3 bases from V and 5 from J; bases not matched to a gene: 14. The CDR3 runs to 19 residues. The receptor was derived from a man aged 60 to 75 with COVID-19, enrolled during active disease. Input material: peripheral blood. This chain uses TRBV7-2 with TRBJ2-1; 12 bases match TRBD2. The CDR3, as DNA: TGTGCCAGCAGCTTTACGGGACTAGCGGGCTCTCGAAACAACAATGAGCAGTTCTTC. It translates to CASSFTGLAGSRNNNEQFF.